These T cell receptor beta chains were read from a single sample in a study of OX40 agonist ivuxolimab in advanced cancers. Assay used: immunoSEQ multiplex PCR; TCRdb lists only in-frame clones, some missing. This table holds 40,000 or so clones, approximately 86% found once. Sample: CD4+ or CD8+ T cells sorted from blood, taken in a trial of the OX40 agonist ivuxolimab. The receptors come from an adult with an advanced solid tumor such as melanoma, head and neck, liver or kidney cancer. Both conserved end residues are part of each CDR3. D genes are given only for firm matches. Only part of the rows carry a size: once, few, many, or a class if the clone is expanded.

clone_size	j_call	d_call	v_call	cdr3_nt	cdr3_aa
.	TRBJ2-7	TRBD2	TRBV19	TGTGCCAGTAGTAGCGGGAGGCCCTACGAGCAGTACTTC	CASSSGRPYEQYF
once	TRBJ2-5	.	TRBV27	TGTGCCAGCAGTTTCTTGGCGGGCCTCGGAGAAGAGACCCAGTACTTC	CASSFLAGLGEETQYF
.	TRBJ2-7	.	TRBV29-1	TGCAGCGTCCTTACAGGAAGCTACGAGCAGTACTTC	CSVLTGSYEQYF
.	TRBJ1-4	.	TRBV29-1	TGCAGCGTTGAAGATGGTCAGGGAAATGAAAAACTGTTTTTT	CSVEDGQGNEKLFF
.	TRBJ1-6	.	TRBV7-8	TGTGCCAGCAGCCTTGCTTCGCTTGGGGGTTCACCCCTCCACTTT	CASSLASLGGSPLHF
.	TRBJ2-7	TRBD1	TRBV29-1	TGCAGCGTTTCATCCGGGACAGGGGGCTACGAGCAGTACTTC	CSVSSGTGGYEQYF
.	TRBJ2-5	TRBD1	TRBV13	TGTGCCAGCAGCGAGGAGGTGGGACAGGGCTGGGAGACCCAGTACTTC	CASSEEVGQGWETQYF
.	TRBJ1-1	.	TRBV7-9	TGTGCCAGCAGCTTAGAATGGGGTGAAGCTTTCTTT	CASSLEWGEAFF
.	TRBJ1-5	.	TRBV28	TGTGCCAGCAGTCTAGCCTGGGTGAGCAATCAGCCCCAGCATTTT	CASSLAWVSNQPQHF
.	TRBJ1-3	.	TRBV7-9	TGTGCCAGCAGCTTAGAGCCCGGCACAGGAAACACCATATATTTT	CASSLEPGTGNTIYF
few	TRBJ2-5	TRBD2	TRBV6-5	TGTGCCAGCAGTTACGGGCTAGCGGGGTTAGAGACCCAGTACTTC	CASSYGLAGLETQYF
.	TRBJ1-2	.	TRBV4-3	TGCGCCAGCAGCCAAGAACCGCCGGGGGGCGGGAACTATGGCTACACCTTC	CASSQEPPGGGNYGYTF
few	TRBJ2-1	.	TRBV6-5	TGTGCCAGCGGGGAAAACAATGAGCAGTTCTTC	CASGENNEQFF
.	TRBJ2-1	.	TRBV5-4	TGTGCCAGCAGCTCCATCGACAGAAACAATGAGCAGTTCTTC	CASSSIDRNNEQFF
.	TRBJ1-1	TRBD1	TRBV5-6	TGTGCCAGCAGCTGGACAGGGTCTGAAGCTTTCTTT	CASSWTGSEAFF
.	TRBJ1-2	.	TRBV14	TGTGCCAGCAGCCAAGATATTTTGCGAAACGGCCCGGTTGATGGCTACACCTTC	CASSQDILRNGPVDGYTF
.	TRBJ2-7	.	TRBV6-5	TGTGCCAGCAGTTACTCGGAAGGGAACCGCGAGCAGTACTTC	CASSYSEGNREQYF
.	TRBJ2-7	.	TRBV6-5	TGTGCCAGCAGCCCGGGGGGCGAAGACGAGCAGTACTTC	CASSPGGEDEQYF
.	TRBJ2-2	.	TRBV5-1	TGCGCCAGCAGCGGCGGGCCCTACACCGGGGAGCTGTTTTTT	CASSGGPYTGELFF
.	TRBJ2-7	TRBD2	TRBV27	TGTGCCAGCTCGGGGGGGGATCCCTACGAGCAGTACTTC	CASSGGDPYEQYF
.	TRBJ2-7	.	TRBV6-5	TGTGCCAGCAGTTACAGTGACGAGCAGTACTTC	CASSYSDEQYF
.	TRBJ2-2	TRBD1	TRBV18	TGTGCCAGCTCACCAAACAGGGGGCGCCCCGGGGAGCTGTTTTTT	CASSPNRGRPGELFF
few	TRBJ2-7	TRBD1	TRBV9	TGTGCCAGCAGCGCCGGACAGGGGGCTGTCGAGCAGTACTTC	CASSAGQGAVEQYF
.	TRBJ1-6	TRBD1	TRBV7-3	TGTGCCAGCAGCTTAACCGACAGGGGCTCCTATAATTCACCCCTCCACTTT	CASSLTDRGSYNSPLHF
.	TRBJ2-7	.	TRBV11-2	TGTGCCAGCATCGTCGCTGGGAGGGGGGGCTACGAGCAGTACTTC	CASIVAGRGGYEQYF
.	TRBJ2-2	.	TRBV25-1	TGTGCCAGCAGTGTTCAGGGGACGACCGGGGAGCTGTTTTTT	CASSVQGTTGELFF
.	TRBJ2-7	.	TRBV10-3	TGTGCCATCAGTGACAGCTACGAGCAGTACTTC	CAISDSYEQYF
.	TRBJ1-4	.	TRBV6-5	TGTGCCAGCATGTCAACTAATGAAAAACTGTTTTTT	CASMSTNEKLFF
.	TRBJ1-3	.	TRBV4-1	TGCGCCAGCAGCCTTACCACTGGAAACACCATATATTTT	CASSLTTGNTIYF
.	TRBJ2-7	TRBD1	TRBV6-6	TGTGCCAGCAGGGGGGACAGTCCCTACGAGCAGTACTTC	CASRGDSPYEQYF
.	TRBJ2-7	.	TRBV15	TGTGCCACCCGACCCGACAGTGCCTACGAGCAGTACTTC	CATRPDSAYEQYF
.	TRBJ2-7	TRBD1	TRBV7-9	TGTGCCAGCAGCGTAGCCAGGGGGTACGAGCAGTACTTC	CASSVARGYEQYF
once	TRBJ1-3	.	TRBV28	TGTGCCAGCATCCGGGGACCGAGAGACTCTGGAAACACCATATATTTT	CASIRGPRDSGNTIYF
few	TRBJ1-2	.	TRBV18	TGTGCCAGCTCACCCCCGGGGATGGGCTACTATGGCTACACCTTC	CASSPPGMGYYGYTF
.	TRBJ2-7	.	TRBV6-1	TGTGCCAGCAGTGCCTTCGGGGGCCTCTACGAGCAGTACTTC	CASSAFGGLYEQYF
.	TRBJ2-7	.	TRBV4-3	TGCGCCAGCAGCCAAGGACGGGAGTTAAAAAGCTACGAGCAGTACTTC	CASSQGRELKSYEQYF
.	TRBJ1-2	.	TRBV13	TGTGCCAGCAGCTCTGGACTCGGGACTCAACCTGGGGGGAACTATGGCTACACCTTC	CASSSGLGTQPGGNYGYTF
.	TRBJ2-7	.	TRBV9	TGTGCCAGCAGCGTAGTAAGTTCGGCCCCAGAGCAGTACTTC	CASSVVSSAPEQYF
.	TRBJ2-5	.	TRBV5-4	TGTGCCAGCAGGAAGTGGGGGGCCGGGGAGACCCAGTACTTC	CASRKWGAGETQYF
.	TRBJ2-7	.	TRBV13	TGTGCCAGCAGCCCGGCGGACTCCATCTACGAGCAGTACTTC	CASSPADSIYEQYF
.	TRBJ1-1	.	TRBV7-8	TGTGCCAGCAGCTTAGTAGTCCCGAGGGGGAAGAACACTGAAGCTTTCTTT	CASSLVVPRGKNTEAFF
.	TRBJ1-5	.	TRBV4-3	TGCGCCAGCAGCCAAGTGGTGCAGGTCCATAGCAATCAGCCCCAGCATTTT	CASSQVVQVHSNQPQHF
.	TRBJ2-5	.	TRBV19	TGTGCCAGTAGTAAGTGGGGGGCCTCGTCGGAGACCCAGTACTTC	CASSKWGASSETQYF
.	TRBJ1-1	.	TRBV5-1	TGCGCCAGCAGCACCCCGGGCAGGGGGAACACTGAAGCTTTCTTT	CASSTPGRGNTEAFF
.	TRBJ2-7	TRBD1	TRBV4-1	TGCGCCAGCAGCCAAAGCACCGGGACAGGGACCCACGAGCAGTACTTC	CASSQSTGTGTHEQYF